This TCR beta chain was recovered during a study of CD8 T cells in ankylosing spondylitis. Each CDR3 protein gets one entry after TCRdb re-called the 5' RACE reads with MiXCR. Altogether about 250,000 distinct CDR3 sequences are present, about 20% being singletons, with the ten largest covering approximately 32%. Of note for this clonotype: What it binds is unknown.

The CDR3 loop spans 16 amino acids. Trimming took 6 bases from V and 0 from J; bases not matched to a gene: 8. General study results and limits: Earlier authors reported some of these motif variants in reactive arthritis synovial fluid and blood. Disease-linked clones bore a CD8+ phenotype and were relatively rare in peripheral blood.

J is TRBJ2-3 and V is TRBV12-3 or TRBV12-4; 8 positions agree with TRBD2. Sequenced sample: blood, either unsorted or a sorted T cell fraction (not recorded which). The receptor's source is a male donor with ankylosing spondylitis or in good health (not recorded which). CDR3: CASSPGLAASTDTQYF. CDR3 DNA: TGTGCCAGCAGCCCTGGACTAGCAGCTAGCACAGATACGCAGTATTTT.